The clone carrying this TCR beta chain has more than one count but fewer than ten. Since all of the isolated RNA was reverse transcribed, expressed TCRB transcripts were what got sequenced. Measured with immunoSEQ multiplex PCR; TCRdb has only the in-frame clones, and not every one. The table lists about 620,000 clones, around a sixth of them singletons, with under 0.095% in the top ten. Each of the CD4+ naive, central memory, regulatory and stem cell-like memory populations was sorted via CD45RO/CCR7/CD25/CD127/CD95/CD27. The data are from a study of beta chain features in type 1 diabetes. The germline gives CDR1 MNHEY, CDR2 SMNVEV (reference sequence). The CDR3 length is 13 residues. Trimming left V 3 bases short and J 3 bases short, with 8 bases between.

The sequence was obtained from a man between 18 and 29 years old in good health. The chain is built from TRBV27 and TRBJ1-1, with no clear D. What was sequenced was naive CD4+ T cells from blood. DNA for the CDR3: TGTGCCAGCAGTTTCAGTCGGTACACTGAAGCTTTCTTT. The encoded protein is CASSFSRYTEAFF.